The sequence of this T cell receptor (beta chain) was determined in a study of blood T cell repertoires in COVID-19. Study overall: Samples of COVID-19 (acute and convalescent) were obtained from the United States, Italy and Spain. Nucleic acid was either cDNA or gDNA, and it came from T cells, B-cell-depleted T cells, or PBMCs.

Study processing details: From reference gene primer amplification, estimates of nucleated cell counts were derived. Assay: immunoSEQ multiplex PCR; the TCRdb copy retains only in-frame clones and omits some. That table is the source of V, J and clone size, and D and trimming were worked out from the DNA. The sample records roughly 670,000 clones, 90% being singletons. Deletions cut 0 bases from V and 4 bases from J, with 15 bases between. Looked up from germline, CDR1 is MGHRA and CDR2 is YSYEKL. The CDR3 totals 16 residues. A few counts support this clone. Sequencing used peripheral blood. The chain carries TRBV4-1 and TRBJ1-2, with D unclear. The clonotype comes from a woman aged 18-29 years with acute or convalescent COVID-19. The CDR3 reads CASSQEVLGHRYGYTF. The CDR3 DNA reads TGCGCCAGCAGCCAAGAGGTATTGGGCCACCGCTATGGCTACACCTTC.